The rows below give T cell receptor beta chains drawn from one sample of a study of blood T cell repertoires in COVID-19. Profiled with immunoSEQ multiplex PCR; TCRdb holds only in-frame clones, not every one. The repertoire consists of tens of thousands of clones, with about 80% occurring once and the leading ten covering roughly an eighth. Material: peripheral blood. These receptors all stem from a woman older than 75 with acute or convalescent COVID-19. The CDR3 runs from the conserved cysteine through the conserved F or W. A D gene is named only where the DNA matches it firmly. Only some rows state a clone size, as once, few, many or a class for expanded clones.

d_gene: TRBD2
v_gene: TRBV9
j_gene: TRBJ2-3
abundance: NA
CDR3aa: CASSVAPSGGSTDTQYF
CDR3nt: TGTGCCAGCAGCGTAGCACCAAGCGGGGGGAGCACAGATACGCAGTATTTT

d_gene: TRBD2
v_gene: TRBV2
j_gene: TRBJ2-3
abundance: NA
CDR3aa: CASSVSGRAVSTDTQYF
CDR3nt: TGTGCCAGCAGTGTTAGCGGGAGGGCCGTGAGCACAGATACGCAGTATTTT

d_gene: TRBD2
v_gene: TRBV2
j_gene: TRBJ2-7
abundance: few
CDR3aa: CASIPAGGHEQYF
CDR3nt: TGTGCCAGCATACCAGCGGGAGGGCACGAGCAGTACTTC

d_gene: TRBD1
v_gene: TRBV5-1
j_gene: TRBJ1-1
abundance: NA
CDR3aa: CASSLAGGWITEAFF
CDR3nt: TGCGCCAGCAGCCTAGCAGGGGGTTGGATCACTGAAGCTTTCTTT

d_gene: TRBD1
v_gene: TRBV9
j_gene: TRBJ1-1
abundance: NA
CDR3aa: CASSAAQGRPMNTEAFF
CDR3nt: TGTGCCAGCAGCGCAGCACAGGGGAGGCCAATGAACACTGAAGCTTTCTTT

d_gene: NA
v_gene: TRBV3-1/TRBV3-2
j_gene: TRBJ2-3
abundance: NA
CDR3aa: CASSQQATRRDTQYF
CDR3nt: TGTGCCAGCAGCCAGCAAGCAACTCGGAGAGATACGCAGTATTTT

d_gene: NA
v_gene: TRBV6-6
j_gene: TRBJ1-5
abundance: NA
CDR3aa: CASSYSGQPQHF
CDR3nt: TGTGCCAGCAGTTACTCTGGCCAGCCCCAGCATTTT

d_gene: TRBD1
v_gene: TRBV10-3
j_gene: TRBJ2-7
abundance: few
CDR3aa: CAINQGTGGGSYEQYF
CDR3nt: TGTGCCATCAACCAAGGGACAGGGGGTGGCTCCTACGAGCAGTACTTC

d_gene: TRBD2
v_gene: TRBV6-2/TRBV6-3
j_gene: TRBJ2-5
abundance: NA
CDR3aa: CASSILLSGSPQETQYF
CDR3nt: TGTGCCAGCAGTATACTTCTTAGCGGGAGCCCCCAAGAGACCCAGTACTTC

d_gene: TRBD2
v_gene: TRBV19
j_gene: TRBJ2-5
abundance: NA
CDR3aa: CASSLSGGQETQYF
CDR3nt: TGTGCCAGTAGTCTAAGCGGGGGGCAAGAGACCCAGTACTTC

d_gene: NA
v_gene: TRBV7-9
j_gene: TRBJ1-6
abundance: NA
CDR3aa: CASSPTWRGRGFNSPLHF
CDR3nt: TGTGCCAGCAGCCCGACGTGGAGGGGCCGGGGCTTTAATTCACCCCTCCACTTT

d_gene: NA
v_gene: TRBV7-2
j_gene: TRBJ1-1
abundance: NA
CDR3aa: CASSPDRTVTTEAFF
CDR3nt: TGTGCCAGCAGCCCAGACAGGACAGTAACAACTGAAGCTTTCTTT

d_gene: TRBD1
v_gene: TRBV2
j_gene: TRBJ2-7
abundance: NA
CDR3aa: CASTQPGQNYEQYF
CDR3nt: TGTGCCAGCACCCAACCGGGACAGAACTACGAGCAGTACTTC

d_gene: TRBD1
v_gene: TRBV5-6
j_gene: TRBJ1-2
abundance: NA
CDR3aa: CASSPSLSTGGLYGYTF
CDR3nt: TGTGCCAGCAGTCCATCTCTATCGACAGGGGGCCTCTATGGCTACACCTTC

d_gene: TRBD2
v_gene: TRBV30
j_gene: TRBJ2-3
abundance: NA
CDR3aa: CAWASGASGRLDTQYF
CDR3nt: TGTGCCTGGGCCTCGGGGGCTAGCGGGAGGTTGGATACGCAGTATTTT

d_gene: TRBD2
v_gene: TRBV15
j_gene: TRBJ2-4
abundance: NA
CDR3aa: CATSRAGGVAKNIQYF
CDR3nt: TGTGCCACCAGCAGAGCGGGGGGGGTAGCCAAAAACATTCAGTACTTC

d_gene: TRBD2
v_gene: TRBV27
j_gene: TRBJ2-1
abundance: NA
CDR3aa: CASSLRLAVGNEQFF
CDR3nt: TGTGCCAGCAGTTTAAGACTAGCGGTGGGCAATGAGCAGTTCTTC

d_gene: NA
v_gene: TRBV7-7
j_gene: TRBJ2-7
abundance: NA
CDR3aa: CASSLGKLTEQYF
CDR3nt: TGTGCCAGCAGCTTAGGGAAACTAACCGAGCAGTACTTC

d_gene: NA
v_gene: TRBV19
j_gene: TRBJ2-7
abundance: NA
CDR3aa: CASSIVPYEQYF
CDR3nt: TGTGCCAGTAGTATCGTCCCCTACGAGCAGTACTTC

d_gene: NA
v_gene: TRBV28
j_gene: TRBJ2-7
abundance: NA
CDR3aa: CASKGQYYEQYF
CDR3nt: TGTGCCAGCAAGGGACAATACTACGAGCAGTACTTC

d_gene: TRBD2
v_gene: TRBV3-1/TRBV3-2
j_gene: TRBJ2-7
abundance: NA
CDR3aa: CASSQGLAGEGEQYF
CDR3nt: TGTGCCAGCAGCCAAGGACTAGCGGGAGAAGGCGAGCAGTACTTC

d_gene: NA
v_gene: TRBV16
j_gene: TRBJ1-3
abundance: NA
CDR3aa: CASSQRSYSGNTIYF
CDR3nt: TGTGCCAGCAGCCAACGGTCATACTCTGGAAACACCATATATTTT

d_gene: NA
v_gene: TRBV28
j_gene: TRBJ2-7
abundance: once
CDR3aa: CASSPHNGWTYEQYF
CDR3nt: TGTGCCAGCAGCCCCCATAACGGGTGGACCTACGAGCAGTACTTC

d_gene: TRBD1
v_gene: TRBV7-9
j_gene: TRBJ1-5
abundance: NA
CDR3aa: CASSYTGGGQPQHF
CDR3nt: TGTGCCAGCAGTTACACAGGGGGCGGTCAGCCCCAGCATTTT

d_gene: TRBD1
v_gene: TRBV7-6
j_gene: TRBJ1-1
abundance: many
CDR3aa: CASRIRGVNTEAFF
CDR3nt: TGTGCCAGCAGGATCAGGGGGGTGAACACTGAAGCTTTCTTT

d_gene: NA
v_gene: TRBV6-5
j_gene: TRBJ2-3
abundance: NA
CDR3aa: CASSYSGSGFTDTQYF
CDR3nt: TGTGCCAGCAGTTACTCGGGTAGCGGATTCACAGATACGCAGTATTTT

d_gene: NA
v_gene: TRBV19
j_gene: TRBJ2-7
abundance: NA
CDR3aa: CASSIGGLVAYEQYF
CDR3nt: TGTGCCAGTAGTATAGGTGGCCTAGTCGCCTACGAGCAGTACTTC

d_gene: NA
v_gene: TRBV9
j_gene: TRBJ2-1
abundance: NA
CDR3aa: CASSVGRVYNEQFF
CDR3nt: TGTGCCAGCAGCGTAGGGCGGGTTTACAATGAGCAGTTCTTC

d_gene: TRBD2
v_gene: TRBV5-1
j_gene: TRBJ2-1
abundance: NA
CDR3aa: CASSTAASGRNEQFF
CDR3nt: TGCGCCAGCAGCACGGCGGCTAGCGGGAGAAATGAGCAGTTCTTC

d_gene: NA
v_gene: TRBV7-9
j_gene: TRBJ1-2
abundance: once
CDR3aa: CASSLDGGPNYGYTF
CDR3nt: TGTGCCAGCAGCTTAGACGGGGGGCCGAACTATGGCTACACCTTC

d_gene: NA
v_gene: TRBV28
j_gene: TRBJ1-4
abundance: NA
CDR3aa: CASSFGTVFATNEKLFF
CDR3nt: TGTGCCAGCAGTTTCGGGACTGTTTTTGCAACTAATGAAAAACTGTTTTTT

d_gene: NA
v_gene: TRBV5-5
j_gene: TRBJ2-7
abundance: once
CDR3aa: CASSLLDTPYEQYF
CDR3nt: TGTGCCAGCAGCTTGTTGGACACACCCTACGAGCAGTACTTC

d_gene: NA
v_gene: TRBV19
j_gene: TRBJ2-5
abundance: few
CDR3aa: CASSNSLRGETQYF
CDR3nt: TGTGCCAGTAGTAATAGCCTTCGGGGAGAGACCCAGTACTTC

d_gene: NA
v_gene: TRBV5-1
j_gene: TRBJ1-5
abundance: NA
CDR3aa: CASSPYSNQPQHF
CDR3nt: TGCGCCAGCAGCCCGTATAGCAATCAGCCCCAGCATTTT

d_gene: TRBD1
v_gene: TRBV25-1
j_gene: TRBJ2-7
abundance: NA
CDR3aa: CANRGQGGFEQYF
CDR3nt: TGTGCCAACAGGGGACAGGGGGGCTTCGAGCAGTACTTC

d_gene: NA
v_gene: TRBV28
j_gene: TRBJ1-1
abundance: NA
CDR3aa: CASSTGNTEAFF
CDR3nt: TGTGCCAGCAGTACCGGGAACACTGAAGCTTTCTTT

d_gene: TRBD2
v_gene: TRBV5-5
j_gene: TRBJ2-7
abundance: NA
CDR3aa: CASSLAGGCGEQYF
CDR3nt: TGTGCCAGCAGCTTGGCGGGGGGGTGCGGGGAGCAGTACTTC

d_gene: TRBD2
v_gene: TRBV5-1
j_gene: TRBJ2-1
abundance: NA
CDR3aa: CASSLGGAGVSEQFF
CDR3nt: TGCGCCAGCAGCTTGGGTGGAGCGGGAGTAAGTGAGCAGTTCTTC

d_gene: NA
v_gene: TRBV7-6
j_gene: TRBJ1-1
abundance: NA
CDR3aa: CASSLGQVNTEAFF
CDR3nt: TGTGCCAGCAGCTTAGGACAGGTGAACACTGAAGCTTTCTTT

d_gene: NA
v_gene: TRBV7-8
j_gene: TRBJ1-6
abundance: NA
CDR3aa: CASGESSYNSPLHF
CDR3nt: TGTGCCAGCGGGGAGAGCTCCTATAATTCACCCCTCCACTTT

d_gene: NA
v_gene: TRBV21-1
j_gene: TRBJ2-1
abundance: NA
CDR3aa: CASSDLAGKSYNEQFF
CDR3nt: TGTGCCAGCAGCGACCTAGCGGGCAAATCCTACAATGAGCAGTTCTTC

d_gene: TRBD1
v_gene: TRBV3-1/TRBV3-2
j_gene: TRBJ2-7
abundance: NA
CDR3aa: CASSQDLDRGTEQYF
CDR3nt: TGTGCCAGCAGCCAAGACCTTGACAGGGGAACCGAGCAGTACTTC

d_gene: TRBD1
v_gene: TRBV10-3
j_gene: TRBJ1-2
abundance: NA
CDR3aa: CAIDRQGNYGYTF
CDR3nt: TGTGCCATCGATAGACAGGGTAACTATGGCTACACCTTC

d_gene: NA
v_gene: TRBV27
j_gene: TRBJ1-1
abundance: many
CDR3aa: CASRGPGQLSEAFF
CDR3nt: TGTGCCAGCAGGGGACCCGGACAGTTAAGCGAAGCTTTCTTT

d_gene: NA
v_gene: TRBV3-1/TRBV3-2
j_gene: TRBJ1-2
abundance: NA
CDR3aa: CASSQDGSSNYGYTF
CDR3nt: TGTGCCAGCAGCCAAGATGGGAGCTCCAACTATGGCTACACCTTC

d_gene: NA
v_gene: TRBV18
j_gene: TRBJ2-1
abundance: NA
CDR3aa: CASSMVTGRNEQFF
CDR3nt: TGTGCCAGCTCGATGGTGACGGGGAGGAATGAGCAGTTCTTC

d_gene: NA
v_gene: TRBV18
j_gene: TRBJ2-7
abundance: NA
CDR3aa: CASSPSQESSYEQYF
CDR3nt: TGTGCCAGCTCACCCTCGCAGGAAAGCTCCTACGAGCAGTACTTC

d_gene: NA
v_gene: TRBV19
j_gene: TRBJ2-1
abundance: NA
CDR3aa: CASSLPPRSSYNEQFF
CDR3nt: TGTGCCAGTAGCCTTCCCCCTCGGAGCTCCTACAATGAGCAGTTCTTC

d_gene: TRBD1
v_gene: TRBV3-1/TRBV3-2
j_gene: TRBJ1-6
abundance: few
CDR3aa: CASSQDVAGGSPLHF
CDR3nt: TGTGCCAGCAGCCAAGATGTTGCAGGGGGGTCACCCCTCCACTTT

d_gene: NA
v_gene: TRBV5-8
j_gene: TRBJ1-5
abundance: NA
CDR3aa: CASSLGAHQAQHF
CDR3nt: TGTGCCAGCAGCTTGGGCGCACATCAGGCCCAGCATTTT

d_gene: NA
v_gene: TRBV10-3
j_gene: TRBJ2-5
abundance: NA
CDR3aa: CATRTAFGAQYF
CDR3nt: TGTGCCACCCGGACAGCCTTTGGGGCCCAGTACTTC

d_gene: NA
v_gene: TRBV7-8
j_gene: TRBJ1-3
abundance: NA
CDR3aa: CASSHIPGRRGRLNSGNTIYF
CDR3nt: TGTGCCAGCAGCCACATACCCGGGCGGCGCGGGAGACTGAACTCTGGAAACACCATATATTTT

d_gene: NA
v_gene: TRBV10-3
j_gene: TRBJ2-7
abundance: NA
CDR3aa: CAISSGQSYEQYF
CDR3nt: TGTGCCATCAGTTCGGGACAAAGCTACGAGCAGTACTTC

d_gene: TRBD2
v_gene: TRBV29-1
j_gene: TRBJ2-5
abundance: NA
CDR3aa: CSSGGEETQYF
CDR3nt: TGCAGCAGCGGGGGGGAAGAGACCCAGTACTTC

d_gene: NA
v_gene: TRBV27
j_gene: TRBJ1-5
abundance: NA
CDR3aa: CASSLQGGSFTRPQHF
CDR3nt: TGTGCCAGCAGTCTACAGGGTGGATCATTCACGCGGCCCCAGCATTTT